A selection of T cell receptor beta chains follows, all from one sample in a study of T-cell memory formation after mild COVID-19. MiXCR was run by TCRdb on the 5' RACE reads, yielding one entry per CDR3 protein. The repertoire consists of approximately 260,000 distinct CDR3 sequences, with around 15% occurring once and the leading ten covering about a fifth. The material sequenced was PBMCs or a T cell subset sorted from them (not recorded which). Receptors were obtained from a man between 18 and 35 years old who had mild COVID-19 (a few samples of this study predate the infection). Cell type and time point are not known. CDR3s include the opening cysteine and the closing phenylalanine or tryptophan. The order of the fields is CDR3 DNA, CDR3 protein, V gene, D gene, J gene, clone size. D genes are given only for firm matches. The size entry is marked missing in some rows and otherwise reads once, few, many or a size class.

CDR3nt: TGTGCCAGCTATAGTCGGACTAGCGGTGAGCAGTTCTTC; CDR3aa: CASYSRTSGEQFF; v_gene: TRBV18; d_gene: TRBD2; j_gene: TRBJ2-1; abundance: NA
CDR3nt: TGTGCCAGCAGTTCGCCTTACAGGGTGGGTAGGGATGAGCAGTTCTTC; CDR3aa: CASSSPYRVGRDEQFF; v_gene: TRBV28; d_gene: NA; j_gene: TRBJ2-1; abundance: once
CDR3nt: TGTGCCAGCAGCCCGCCTCGCAAGGATAACTATGGCTACACCTTC; CDR3aa: CASSPPRKDNYGYTF; v_gene: TRBV7-9; d_gene: NA; j_gene: TRBJ1-2; abundance: few
CDR3nt: TGTGCCAGCAGCCCATCAAGACAGGGCTTATCACCCCTCCACTTT; CDR3aa: CASSPSRQGLSPLHF; v_gene: TRBV11-2; d_gene: TRBD1; j_gene: TRBJ1-6; abundance: many
CDR3nt: TGTGCCAGCAGTGAAGAGTTTAATTCACCCCTCCACTTT; CDR3aa: CASSEEFNSPLHF; v_gene: TRBV25-1; d_gene: NA; j_gene: TRBJ1-6; abundance: NA
CDR3nt: TGTGCCAGCAGCTTGGGATTGGCAGGGACGGGCCGAGAGACCCAGTACTTC; CDR3aa: CASSLGLAGTGRETQYF; v_gene: TRBV5-4; d_gene: NA; j_gene: TRBJ2-5; abundance: NA
CDR3nt: TGCGCCAGCAGCCACCCGGGACAGGGGGTTTACGAGCAGTACTTC; CDR3aa: CASSHPGQGVYEQYF; v_gene: TRBV4-1; d_gene: TRBD1; j_gene: TRBJ2-7; abundance: NA
CDR3nt: TGTGCCAGCAGCTTACAGTCTTTCAGGGTGAACACCGGGGAGCTGTTTTTT; CDR3aa: CASSLQSFRVNTGELFF; v_gene: TRBV7-8; d_gene: NA; j_gene: TRBJ2-2; abundance: NA
CDR3nt: TGCGCCAGCACAGGAGTAGGAAACAATGAGCAGTTCTTC; CDR3aa: CASTGVGNNEQFF; v_gene: TRBV4-3; d_gene: NA; j_gene: TRBJ2-1; abundance: NA
CDR3nt: TGTGCCAGCAGCCAAGTTGGGGGGGGCGGTGAAGCTTTCTTT; CDR3aa: CASSQVGGGGEAFF; v_gene: TRBV4-2; d_gene: NA; j_gene: TRBJ1-1; abundance: few
CDR3nt: TGTGCCAGCAGTTTATCCAGACCGTATGAAGCTTTCTTT; CDR3aa: CASSLSRPYEAFF; v_gene: TRBV28; d_gene: NA; j_gene: TRBJ1-1; abundance: many
CDR3nt: TGTGCTAGTGTTAGGGGTAATGAAAAACTGTTTTTT; CDR3aa: CASVRGNEKLFF; v_gene: TRBV12-5; d_gene: NA; j_gene: TRBJ1-4; abundance: few
CDR3nt: TGTGCCAGCAGCTTTTGGGACAGGGGGGACATTCAGTACTTC; CDR3aa: CASSFWDRGDIQYF; v_gene: TRBV7-9; d_gene: TRBD1; j_gene: TRBJ2-4; abundance: many
CDR3nt: TGTGCCAGCAGCCAAGAAGGTCAGTGGGCCGAGGATGGCTACACCTTC; CDR3aa: CASSQEGQWAEDGYTF; v_gene: TRBV4-2; d_gene: NA; j_gene: TRBJ1-2; abundance: NA
CDR3nt: TGCGCCAGCAGCGCCGGACAGGGCCTAAACTACGAGCAGTACTTC; CDR3aa: CASSAGQGLNYEQYF; v_gene: TRBV10-2; d_gene: TRBD1; j_gene: TRBJ2-7; abundance: few
CDR3nt: TGTGCCACCAGCGACGGGGGCCACCACGAAAATGAGCAGTTCTTC; CDR3aa: CATSDGGHHENEQFF; v_gene: TRBV6-2/TRBV6-3; d_gene: NA; j_gene: TRBJ2-1; abundance: NA
CDR3nt: TGTGCCAGCAGCCAGACTAGCGCCCCCCAATTGGATGAGCAGTTCTTC; CDR3aa: CASSQTSAPQLDEQFF; v_gene: TRBV12-3/TRBV12-4; d_gene: TRBD2; j_gene: TRBJ2-1; abundance: few
CDR3nt: TGTGCCAGCAGCCTTAACAGCCCCGGAGATTCACCCCTCCACTTT; CDR3aa: CASSLNSPGDSPLHF; v_gene: TRBV7-2; d_gene: NA; j_gene: TRBJ1-6; abundance: NA
CDR3nt: TGCGCCAGCGCTTCCCAGGGACACGCAAGTCAAGAGACCCAGTACTTC; CDR3aa: CASASQGHASQETQYF; v_gene: TRBV5-1; d_gene: NA; j_gene: TRBJ2-5; abundance: NA
CDR3nt: TGCGCCAGCAGCTCCGGAAGCGGGGGGGCAGGCGAGACCCAGTACTTC; CDR3aa: CASSSGSGGAGETQYF; v_gene: TRBV5-1; d_gene: TRBD2; j_gene: TRBJ2-5; abundance: NA
CDR3nt: TGCAGTGCTAGGTCCCAGGGGGACACCATATATTTT; CDR3aa: CSARSQGDTIYF; v_gene: TRBV20-1; d_gene: TRBD1; j_gene: TRBJ1-3; abundance: NA
CDR3nt: TGCGCCAGTGCCGGGGGAGGCGCCTCTGGAAACACCATATATTTT; CDR3aa: CASAGGGASGNTIYF; v_gene: TRBV5-1; d_gene: NA; j_gene: TRBJ1-3; abundance: few
CDR3nt: TGCGCCAGCAGCCAGGCAGGGCGGAATGAAGCTTTCTTT; CDR3aa: CASSQAGRNEAFF; v_gene: TRBV4-1; d_gene: NA; j_gene: TRBJ1-1; abundance: NA
CDR3nt: TGTGCCAGCAGCTTCCAGGGGGTCATGAACACTGAAGCTTTCTTT; CDR3aa: CASSFQGVMNTEAFF; v_gene: TRBV7-2; d_gene: TRBD1; j_gene: TRBJ1-1; abundance: NA
CDR3nt: TGTGCCAGCGGCCGGGCCCCCGGGGACTATGGCTACACCTTC; CDR3aa: CASGRAPGDYGYTF; v_gene: TRBV27; d_gene: NA; j_gene: TRBJ1-2; abundance: few
CDR3nt: TGTGCCAGCAGTACGGGGATTTCCTATGGCTACACCTTC; CDR3aa: CASSTGISYGYTF; v_gene: TRBV6-6; d_gene: NA; j_gene: TRBJ1-2; abundance: NA
CDR3nt: TGTGCCAGCAGCTTAGAACCACTAGCGGGGGAAGAGCAGTTCTTC; CDR3aa: CASSLEPLAGEEQFF; v_gene: TRBV7-3; d_gene: TRBD2; j_gene: TRBJ2-1; abundance: NA
CDR3nt: TGCAGTGCTGCCCTAAACGGACAAGATACGCAGTATTTT; CDR3aa: CSAALNGQDTQYF; v_gene: TRBV20-1; d_gene: NA; j_gene: TRBJ2-3; abundance: NA
CDR3nt: TGCAGTGCTAGAGGGGGTCCCAATGAGCAGTTCTTC; CDR3aa: CSARGGPNEQFF; v_gene: TRBV20-1; d_gene: NA; j_gene: TRBJ2-1; abundance: few
CDR3nt: TGTGCCACCAGCAGAGCCCGGGACAGGGATCAGCCCCAGCATTTT; CDR3aa: CATSRARDRDQPQHF; v_gene: TRBV15; d_gene: TRBD1; j_gene: TRBJ1-5; abundance: NA
CDR3nt: TGTGCCACCAGCAGAGATTACCAGGGATCCAACTATGGCTACACCTTC; CDR3aa: CATSRDYQGSNYGYTF; v_gene: TRBV15; d_gene: NA; j_gene: TRBJ1-2; abundance: NA
CDR3nt: TGTGCCAGCAGTCCGGCGGGGTCCCACAATGAGCAGTTCTTC; CDR3aa: CASSPAGSHNEQFF; v_gene: TRBV7-2; d_gene: NA; j_gene: TRBJ2-1; abundance: NA
CDR3nt: TGTGCCAGCAGCGGACAGGGTATTACAGATACGCAGTATTTT; CDR3aa: CASSGQGITDTQYF; v_gene: TRBV9; d_gene: TRBD1; j_gene: TRBJ2-3; abundance: few
CDR3nt: TGTGCCAGCAGTTACGGAGCCAGCTTTTATGGCTACACCTTC; CDR3aa: CASSYGASFYGYTF; v_gene: TRBV6-5; d_gene: NA; j_gene: TRBJ1-2; abundance: NA
CDR3nt: TGTGCCAGCAGTTACTCGGGGGCGGACAATTCACCCCTCCACTTT; CDR3aa: CASSYSGADNSPLHF; v_gene: TRBV6-2/TRBV6-3; d_gene: NA; j_gene: TRBJ1-6; abundance: many
CDR3nt: TGTGCCAGCAGCCCGCCAGGGGCTGTCTCCGGGGAGCTGTTTTTT; CDR3aa: CASSPPGAVSGELFF; v_gene: TRBV7-9; d_gene: NA; j_gene: TRBJ2-2; abundance: few
CDR3nt: TGTGCCAGTAGTGTCCCGGACAGGGGGGACTATGGCTACACCTTC; CDR3aa: CASSVPDRGDYGYTF; v_gene: TRBV19; d_gene: TRBD1; j_gene: TRBJ1-2; abundance: NA
CDR3nt: TGTGCCAGCAGCTTAGGGGGCTCGGTCTACAATGAGCAGTTCTTC; CDR3aa: CASSLGGSVYNEQFF; v_gene: TRBV11-2; d_gene: NA; j_gene: TRBJ2-1; abundance: few
CDR3nt: TGTGCCACAAGCCGGGGGGGTCAGCCCCAGCATTTT; CDR3aa: CATSRGGQPQHF; v_gene: TRBV27; d_gene: NA; j_gene: TRBJ1-5; abundance: few
CDR3nt: TGTGCCAGCAGTACACAAGGCGAGCAGTACTTC; CDR3aa: CASSTQGEQYF; v_gene: TRBV6-6; d_gene: NA; j_gene: TRBJ2-7; abundance: NA
CDR3nt: TGTGCCAGCAGCAGCGCGGGGGGTAGGACCGGGGAGCTGTTTTTT; CDR3aa: CASSSAGGRTGELFF; v_gene: TRBV7-3; d_gene: TRBD2; j_gene: TRBJ2-2; abundance: many
CDR3nt: TGTGCCAGCGCCCCAGGCCGGGGACCCTACAATGAGCAGTTCTTC; CDR3aa: CASAPGRGPYNEQFF; v_gene: TRBV7-9; d_gene: NA; j_gene: TRBJ2-1; abundance: many
CDR3nt: TGTGCCAGCAGCGTAGCTTACCGGGGCGGGGAGCTGTTTTTT; CDR3aa: CASSVAYRGGELFF; v_gene: TRBV9; d_gene: NA; j_gene: TRBJ2-2; abundance: many
CDR3nt: TGTGCCAGCAGTGGCCCGGGGGGGGCCCGGGGCAATCAGCCCCAGCATTTT; CDR3aa: CASSGPGGARGNQPQHF; v_gene: TRBV2; d_gene: NA; j_gene: TRBJ1-5; abundance: few
CDR3nt: TGCGCCAGCAGCCAACGCCCTCCGGACAGGGGGCGAGAGACCCAGTACTTC; CDR3aa: CASSQRPPDRGRETQYF; v_gene: TRBV4-1; d_gene: TRBD1; j_gene: TRBJ2-5; abundance: NA
CDR3nt: TGTGCCAGCAGTAGGCGTGGGGGGACGGGCTACGAGCAGTACTTC; CDR3aa: CASSRRGGTGYEQYF; v_gene: TRBV12-3/TRBV12-4; d_gene: NA; j_gene: TRBJ2-7; abundance: NA
CDR3nt: TGTGCCAGCAGCTTAGTAGCTGAGCAGTTCTTC; CDR3aa: CASSLVAEQFF; v_gene: TRBV13; d_gene: NA; j_gene: TRBJ2-1; abundance: few